The 31 T cell receptor beta chains in this list originate from one sample, sequenced in a study of T cell responses to AZD1222 COVID-19 vaccine (dated by TCRdb to 2020 to 2023). Libraries were constructed by the immunoSEQ multiplex PCR assay. This immuneACCESS table, as held by TCRdb, lists in-frame sequences with V and J called but not all clones. Of the missing ones, under half trace to an unresolved V gene in checked studies; the others have no known cause. The sample has 150,000 or so clones on record, around 92% of them singletons. The leading ten clones occupy approximately 1.3% of the sample. In light of the paper, this sample's time point label describes: about 28 days (+/-7) after the second vaccine dose. The sequencing here drew on peripheral blood, taken 28 days after the second AZD1222 dose. These TCRs come from an adult who received the AZD1222 COVID-19 vaccine.

The chain couples TRBV6-5 to TRBJ1-1, with D perhaps TRBD1 (6 bases). This CDR3 spans 16 amino acids. V was cut by 0 bases and J by 0 bases, with 11 bases left in between. Germline CDR1 MNHEY, CDR2 SVGAGI. Here the CDR3 DNA reads TGTGCCAGCAGTTACTCGAATCAGGGGCTGAACACTGAAGCTTTCTTT. It specifies CASSYSNQGLNTEAFF.

This chain joins TRBV5-8 and TRBJ2-7; TRBD1 matches at 7 bases. V lost 4 bases, J lost 2 bases, and 18 bases stayed unmatched. Germline CDR1 is SGHTS and CDR2 is YDEGEE. This CDR3 has 18 amino acids. CDR3 coding DNA: TGTGCCAGCAGCCCTTTACTAACCGGACAGGCGGCTACCTACGAGCAGTACTTC. Protein: CASSPLLTGQAATYEQYF.

The chain links TRBV4-3 to TRBJ1-2; no clear D. Trimming cost V 0 bases and J 5 bases, with 13 bases left between them. The germline V gene encodes CDR1 LGHNA and CDR2 YSLEER. The CDR3 has 15 residues. The CDR3 loop reads CASSQEPEAVYGYTF. The CDR3 region has the DNA TGCGCCAGCAGCCAAGAACCCGAGGCAGTATATGGCTACACCTTC.

V is TRBV5-1 and J is TRBJ2-5, with 12 bases lining up with TRBD2. CDR1 SGHRS and CDR2 YFSETQ come from the germline V gene. V gave up 0 bases and J gave up 5 bases; unmatched junction bases: 5. CDR3 size: 16 residues. Here the CDR3 DNA reads TGCGCCAGCAGCTTGGAACTAGCGGGGGGATGGGAGACCCAGTACTTC. Its protein is CASSLELAGGWETQYF.

The V and J genes are TRBV9 and TRBJ1-2; D is perhaps TRBD1 (5 bases). The CDR3 runs 12 residues. V was trimmed by 7 bases and J by 6 bases, leaving 13 bases between them. In germline, CDR1 is SGDLS, CDR2 YYNGEE. The CDR3 loop is CASGGEGNGYTF. In DNA, the CDR3 is TGTGCCAGCGGGGGAGAGGGGAATGGCTACACCTTC.

The rearrangement uses TRBV30 and TRBJ1-1; no reliable D call. The V gene's germline CDR1 is GTSNPN and CDR2 SVGIG (reference sequence). The CDR3 runs 14 residues. The CDR3 DNA is TGTGCTAGCACGGCCAATCCTTCGAACACTGAAGCTTTCTTT. This codes for CASTANPSNTEAFF. Variable domain in full (rest from reference TRBV30 and TRBJ1-1): SQTIHQWPATLVQPVGSPLSLECTVEGTSNPNLYWYRQAAGRGLQLLFYSVGIGQISSEVPQNLSASRPQDRQFILSSKKLLLSDSGFYLCASTANPSNTEAFFGQGTRLTVV.

V is TRBV19 and J is TRBJ1-1; D not resolved. V shed 4 bases and J shed 2 bases, with 5 bases lying between them. Germline V lookup: CDR1 LNHDA, CDR2 SQIVND (reference sequence). CDR3 length: 12 amino acids. In nucleotides, the CDR3 is TGTGCCAGTAGTAACAAAAACACTGAAGCTTTCTTT. It translates to CASSNKNTEAFF.

This clone was found once. The V gene is TRBV28, the J gene TRBJ2-2; 12 bases are shared with TRBD2. The germline V gene has CDR1 MDHEN and CDR2 SYDVKM. There are 17 residues in the CDR3. V was pared by 6 bases and J by 6 bases, with 11 bases of the junction left unmatched. CDR3 DNA sequence: TGTGCCAGCAGCCCCGGACCGACTAGCGGGAGATCCGGGGAGCTGTTTTTT. Protein: CASSPGPTSGRSGELFF.

The chain recombines TRBV9 with TRBJ2-1; 9 nucleotides agree with TRBD2. The CDR3 sequence is 16 residues long. Unmatched junction bases numbered 8, after V lost 3 bases and J lost 4 bases. The germline gives CDR1 SGDLS, CDR2 YYNGEE. This CDR3 is CASSEAGGRSYNEQFF. CDR3 DNA sequence: TGTGCCAGCAGCGAGGCGGGAGGGCGGTCATACAATGAGCAGTTCTTC.

The chain combines TRBV20-1 with TRBJ2-7, with TRBD2 as a possible D gene (7 bases). The CDR3 runs to 11 residues. Germline loops: CDR1 DFQATT, CDR2 SNEGSKA (reference sequence). Trimming took off 8 bases at V and 4 bases at J, with 12 bases between the two ends. CDR3 amino acids: CSSGEGYEQYF. For the CDR3, the DNA is TGCAGTTCAGGGGAGGGGTACGAGCAGTACTTC.

The chain has TRBV11-2 and TRBJ2-1; 7 bases agree with TRBD1. Trimming removed 5 bases from V and 3 bases from J; junction bases left unmatched: 7. In germline, CDR1 is SGHAT, CDR2 FQNNGV. The CDR3 sequence is 15 residues long. CDR3 sequence reads: CASSRLGGDYNEQFF. In DNA, the CDR3 is TGTGCCAGCAGCCGCCTAGGGGGCGACTACAATGAGCAGTTCTTC.

In this sample, this clone turned up a few times. The chain links TRBV12-3 or TRBV12-4 to TRBJ2-7, with D uncertain. V was trimmed by 8 bases and J by 7 bases, leaving 12 bases between them. The CDR3 contains 11 residues. Written as DNA, the CDR3 is TGTGCCAGCGGCGGCCTGGGGGAGCAGTACTTC. This translates into CASGGLGEQYF.

The chain employs TRBV4-3 and TRBJ2-3; the match to TRBD2 covers 12 bases. V gave up 1 base and J gave up 3 bases; unmatched junction bases: 5. The CDR3 runs to 17 residues. The germline CDR1 and CDR2 sequences are LGHNA and YSLEER. The CDR3 DNA reads as TGCGCCAGCAGCCAAGGATTGACTAGCGGGAGTACAGATACGCAGTATTTT. Protein sequence: CASSQGLTSGSTDTQYF.

The rearrangement joins TRBV7-2 to TRBJ2-3; TRBD2 matches at 15 bases. The V gene end was trimmed by 4 bases and the J gene end by 5 bases; junction bases not matched to a gene: 7. This CDR3 is built from 17 residues. Germline CDR1 is SGHTA and CDR2 is FQGNSA. CDR3 region: CASSSGLAGGLGDTQYF. The CDR3, as DNA: TGTGCCAGCAGCTCCGGACTAGCGGGGGGGCTAGGAGATACGCAGTATTTT.

For the CDR3, the DNA is TGTGCCAGCAGTTACTCTATAGTGGGGGGCTTGGACGAGCAGTACTTC. The encoded protein is CASSYSIVGGLDEQYF. J is TRBJ2-7 and V is TRBV6-5, with D tentatively TRBD1 or TRBD2 (6 bases each). The CDR3 loop spans 16 amino acids. Germline V gives CDR1 MNHEY, CDR2 SVGAGI. Trimming cost V 0 bases and J 5 bases, with 17 bases left between them.

The gene calls are TRBV30 and TRBJ1-3; D gene uncertain. This CDR3 has 14 residues. The V gene's germline CDR1 is GTSNPN and CDR2 SVGIG (reference sequence). V lost 3 bases and J lost 9, with 18 bases in between. CDR3 loop: CAWSLIPPGGTIYF. The CDR3 DNA is TGTGCCTGGAGCCTGATCCCCCCCGGAGGCACCATATATTTT.

The chain uses TRBV11-2 and TRBJ1-1; D is perhaps TRBD1 (5 bases). V lost 3 bases, J lost 6 bases, and 14 bases lay in between. There are 14 residues in the CDR3. Germline V gene sequence: CDR1 SGHAT, CDR2 FQNNGV. CDR3 protein: CASSFLEGRAEAFF. DNA of the CDR3: TGTGCCAGCAGCTTCTTGGAGGGACGGGCTGAAGCTTTCTTT.

The chain recombines TRBV29-1 with TRBJ2-3; 8 nucleotides match TRBD1. The CDR3 covers 15 residues. CDR1 and CDR2 from the germline V gene are SQVTM and ANQGSEA. J gave up 5 bases and V 6 bases, and 13 bases lay outside the gene matches. CDR3 loop: CSVKTGEDYRDTQYF. The CDR3 DNA reads as TGCAGCGTCAAGACAGGGGAGGACTACAGAGATACGCAGTATTTT.

The rearrangement links TRBV27 to TRBJ1-1, with a tentative D call TRBD1 (6 bases). V lost 2 bases and J 2 bases, leaving 12 bases between the germline ends. The CDR3 has 15 amino acids. Germline CDR1 and CDR2: MNHEY and SMNVEV (reference sequence). CDR3 amino acids: CASSLAAGANTEAFF. CDR3 in DNA: TGTGCCAGCAGTTTAGCGGCAGGGGCAAACACTGAAGCTTTCTTT.

A single count supports this clone. This chain links TRBV6-1 with TRBJ2-7; the D gene is possibly TRBD2 (5 bases). In germline, CDR1 is MNHNS, CDR2 SASEGT. V was pared by 6 bases and J by 2 bases, with 14 bases between. This CDR3 is built from 14 residues. The CDR3 loop reads CASSRRLSPYEQYF. CDR3 bases: TGTGCCAGCAGCCGTAGACTATCTCCCTACGAGCAGTACTTC.

The V and J genes are TRBV3-1 (or the pseudogene TRBV3-2) and TRBJ1-2, with D possibly TRBD1 on 6 matching bases. Germline loops: CDR1 LGHDT, CDR2 YNNKEL (reference sequence). The germline V and J ends were trimmed by 0 bases and 5 bases, with 16 bases remaining between them. The CDR3 sequence is 16 residues long. CDR3 bases: TGTGCCAGCAGCCAAGAGGTAGACAGGCCCTTTTATGGCTACACCTTC. Its protein product is CASSQEVDRPFYGYTF.

This rearrangement joins TRBV7-2 to TRBJ1-1, with D tentatively TRBD1 (5 bases). The CDR3 loop spans 14 amino acids. Trimming took off 2 bases at V and 5 bases at J, with 12 bases between the two ends. The germline V gene encodes CDR1 SGHTA and CDR2 FQGNSA. DNA for the CDR3: TGTGCCAGCAGCTTACAGGGAGTTAAAACTGAAGCTTTCTTT. Its protein is CASSLQGVKTEAFF.

This chain connects TRBV5-4 to TRBJ2-3; D is perhaps TRBD1 (6 bases). The germline V and J ends were trimmed by 0 bases and 7 bases, with 9 bases remaining between them. This CDR3 has 13 residues. Germline lookup yields CDR1 SGHNT and CDR2 YYREEE (reference sequence). The CDR3 is CASSLGTDHTQYF. In DNA form, the CDR3 reads TGTGCCAGCAGCTTGGGGACAGACCATACGCAGTATTTT.

This chain links TRBV28 with TRBJ2-4; maybe TRBD1 (6 bases). CDR1 is MDHEN, CDR2 SYDVKM, per germline. Trimming took 6 bases from V and 1 from J, leaving 16 bases between them. The CDR3 runs 16 residues. The CDR3 nucleotides read TGTGCCAGCAGACCCACAGTCCAGGGGGCCAAAAACATTCAGTACTTC. Its translation: CASRPTVQGAKNIQYF.

This clone showed up just once. This chain links TRBV29-1 with TRBJ1-2; perhaps TRBD1 as D (5 bases). Germline lookup yields CDR1 SQVTM and CDR2 ANQGSEA. V was cut by 2 bases and J by 8 bases, with 12 bases left in between. The CDR3 runs to 12 residues. The CDR3 DNA reads TGCAGCGTTGAAAAAGGGGTTTACGGCTACACCTTC. Its translation is CSVEKGVYGYTF.

This clone appeared once. The genes are TRBV21-1 and TRBJ1-5. TRBV21-1 is given as a pseudogene. This CDR3 is 18 amino acids long. The CDR3 here is CASSSIPPRFGENQPQHF. The CDR3, as DNA: TGTGCCAGCAGCTCAATCCCACCCAGATTTGGGGAGAATCAGCCCCAGCATTTT.

This clone was recorded once. V and J are TRBV23-1 and TRBJ1-1; unclear D gene. TRBV23-1 is identified as an open reading frame with a role that is uncertain. Trimming removed 6 bases from V and 1 base from J, with 15 bases in between. This CDR3 is built from 15 residues. The CDR3 nucleotides read TGCGCCAGCAGCCCCATTGGGGTTCCGAACACTGAAGCTTTCTTT. Translation gives CASSPIGVPNTEAFF.

The chain carries TRBV2 and TRBJ2-5, with a possible D match to TRBD2 (6 bases). This CDR3 contains 15 residues. Trimming left V 5 bases short and J 5 bases short, with 18 bases between. Germline V CDR1 and CDR2: SNHLY, FYNNEI. CDR3 sequence (DNA): TGTGCCAGCAGTTCGGGACGCGGGGTGGGGGAGACCCAGTACTTC. This gives the protein CASSSGRGVGETQYF. Together with reference TRBV2 and TRBJ2-5, the CDR3 gives the full variable domain: EPEVTQTPSHQVTQMGQEVILRCVPISNHLYFYWYRQILGQKVEFLVSFYNNEISEKSEIFDDQFSVERPDGSNFTLKIRSTKLEDSAMYFCASSSGRGVGETQYFGPGTRLLVL.

The chain combines TRBV25-1 with TRBJ1-1; no reliable D call. The V gene's germline CDR1 is MGHDK and CDR2 SYGVNS. Trimming removed 9 bases from V and 7 bases from J, with 12 bases in between. The length of the CDR3 is 11 residues. The CDR3: CASTNSLEAFF. CDR3 in DNA: TGTGCCAGTACGAACTCCCTTGAAGCTTTCTTT.

The sample holds a few counts of this clone. The V and J genes are TRBV19 and TRBJ1-2; tentatively, D is TRBD1 (5 bases). Looked up from germline, CDR1 is LNHDA and CDR2 is SQIVND (reference sequence). V gave up 3 bases and J gave up 6 bases, with 14 bases separating them. The CDR3 is 14 amino acids. The CDR3 is CASSMGVNIDGYTF. DNA of the CDR3: TGTGCCAGTAGTATGGGGGTGAACATTGATGGCTACACCTTC.

The genes are TRBV5-1 and TRBJ1-2, with D maybe TRBD1 (5 bases). The CDR3 has 15 amino acids. Germline V gene sequence: CDR1 SGHRS, CDR2 YFSETQ. Trimming left V 4 bases short and J 3 bases short, with 16 bases between. CDR3 bases: TGCGCCAGCAGCCATCTGGAAGGGGTCTACTATGGCTACACCTTC. Its protein product is CASSHLEGVYYGYTF.